Listed below are T cell receptor beta chains from one sample, sequenced in a study of spatial heterogeneity in lung cancer. TCRdb independently ran MiXCR on the 5' RACE reads; one entry per CDR3 protein. The data show about 43,000 distinct CDR3 sequences, with approximately 22% seen just once and less than 8.5% held by the top ten. The material sequenced was PBMCs, taken at follow-up. These receptors were taken from a female donor with early-stage non-small cell lung cancer. Both conserved end residues are part of each CDR3. Fields, in order: V gene, J gene, CDR3 protein.

TRBV3-1	TRBJ2-7	CASSQGYEQYF
TRBV4-2	TRBJ1-5	CASSQDVYNQPQHF
TRBV5-1	TRBJ2-5	CASSETGIQETQYF
TRBV5-6	TRBJ1-2	CASSSGYGYTF
TRBV7-2	TRBJ1-4	CASSPISANEKLFF
TRBV12-3/TRBV12-4	TRBJ1-5	CASSLRQGTQHF
TRBV18	TRBJ2-6	CVSSPVSGANVLTF
TRBV28	TRBJ2-3	CASGLASTDTQYF
TRBV7-8	TRBJ2-1	CASSRGRGPPTYNEQFF
TRBV9	TRBJ2-2	CASSSERGQPNTGELFF
TRBV25-1	TRBJ2-5	CASSSTLGETQYF
TRBV6-2/TRBV6-3	TRBJ1-2	CASTETGTVYGYTF
TRBV20-1	TRBJ1-2	CSAGSSNYGYTF
TRBV6-6	TRBJ2-1	CASSEQGAPNEQFF
TRBV11-2	TRBJ2-1	CASSLQGNEVDEQFF
TRBV6-6	TRBJ2-7	CASSYEDRRFYEQYF
TRBV10-2	TRBJ1-1	CASYTGTGTEAFF
TRBV18	TRBJ1-1	CASSPSQGADTEAFF
TRBV7-2	TRBJ1-4	CASSLAGSSGLFF
TRBV15	TRBJ2-5	CATNLGQGVETQYF
TRBV19	TRBJ2-1	CASSWRGGEQFF
TRBV5-6	TRBJ2-5	CASGARVGETQYF
TRBV20-1	TRBJ1-2	CSASDNYGYTF
TRBV10-3	TRBJ2-1	CAISTGTVIDEQFF
TRBV7-6	TRBJ2-3	CASSFELQGDTQYF
TRBV5-5	TRBJ2-7	CASSLGGTDLKYF
TRBV7-9	TRBJ1-5	CASSFTGDQPQHF
TRBV4-1	TRBJ2-1	CASSPRDIAYNEQFF
TRBV30	TRBJ1-5	CAWEQGNQPQHF
TRBV4-1	TRBJ1-2	CASSGFLGYGYTF
TRBV7-9	TRBJ2-1	CASSLVGGGINEQFF
TRBV7-7	TRBJ2-3	CASSFRGQGWTDTQYF
TRBV2	TRBJ2-1	CASSDRTPSYNEQFF
TRBV10-3	TRBJ2-3	CAISADLGPDTQYF
TRBV14	TRBJ2-7	CASSPRSSYEQYF
TRBV5-6	TRBJ2-5	CASSTTYHQGGTQYF
TRBV2	TRBJ2-1	CAGVESGKQFF
TRBV2	TRBJ2-4	CASSVEAVGRGTKNIQYF
TRBV7-9	TRBJ2-3	CASRSAYTQYF
TRBV3-1	TRBJ1-2	CASSQGYGYTF
TRBV7-9	TRBJ2-6	CASSLFNSGANVLTF
TRBV18	TRBJ2-3	CASSPNTSTDTQYF
TRBV6-6	TRBJ2-5	CATKRDGYETQYF
TRBV5-1	TRBJ2-2	CASSLAGAANTGELFF
TRBV12-3/TRBV12-4	TRBJ1-1	CASSLTWNTEAFF
TRBV14	TRBJ2-3	CASSQTERGTDTQYF
TRBV2	TRBJ2-7	CASRAWGSYEQYF
TRBV5-1	TRBJ1-1	CASSLGQGRTEAFF
TRBV19	TRBJ1-4	CASSPGGGQNNEKLFF
TRBV7-2	TRBJ2-1	CASSRTRGEQFF
TRBV29-1	TRBJ2-1	CSVEEVGYNEQFF